The rows below give T cell receptor beta chains drawn from one sample of a study of technical replicates of blood from a few donors. Profiling relied on immunoSEQ multiplex PCR, and the TCRdb table lists in-frame clones only, not all of them. The sample consists of under 15,000 clones, around 80% of them appearing once. The sequenced sample was PBMCs. The receptors here all came from a human donor in good health. Each CDR3 is given with its conserved first and last residue. A D gene is named only where the DNA matches it firmly. A clone size is listed for some rows: how often the clone was seen (once, few, many), or a class if it is expanded.

v_call	d_call	j_call	clone_size	cdr3_aa	cdr3_nt
TRBV6-1	TRBD2	TRBJ2-7	-	CASSESASGSYEQYF	TGTGCCAGCAGTGAATCGGCTAGCGGGAGTTACGAGCAGTACTTC
TRBV27	TRBD1	TRBJ2-7	-	CASSLDRGEQYF	TGTGCCAGCAGCCTGGACAGGGGCGAGCAGTACTTC
TRBV5-1	TRBD1	TRBJ1-2	-	CASSLVGGQGSNYGYTF	TGCGCCAGCAGCTTGGTTGGGGGACAGGGGTCTAACTATGGCTACACCTTC
TRBV19	-	TRBJ2-7	-	CASSLRRGGDEQYF	TGTGCCAGTAGTCTCAGACGCGGCGGGGACGAGCAGTACTTC
TRBV11-2	TRBD2	TRBJ2-7	-	CASSSLREGSYEQYF	TGTGCCAGCAGCTCGTTGAGGGAGGGGTCCTACGAGCAGTACTTC
TRBV7-9	TRBD2	TRBJ2-1	once	CASSLGLAGGFF	TGTGCCAGCAGCTTAGGACTAGCGGGAGGATTCTTC
TRBV7-9	TRBD2	TRBJ2-1	-	CASSSEGLAAPSYNEQFF	TGTGCCAGCAGCTCAGAGGGACTAGCGGCCCCCTCCTACAATGAGCAGTTCTTC
TRBV6-5	TRBD1	TRBJ2-7	-	CASRPRTGTYEQYF	TGTGCCAGCAGGCCACGGACAGGGACCTACGAGCAGTACTTC
TRBV6-6	TRBD1	TRBJ2-6	-	CASSPRGGANVLTF	TGTGCCAGCAGTCCCAGGGGGGGGGCCAACGTCCTGACTTTC
TRBV9	TRBD1	TRBJ2-1	once	CASSVGFWGTAVNNEQFF	TGTGCCAGCAGCGTAGGGTTCTGGGGGACAGCAGTTAACAATGAGCAGTTCTTC
TRBV27	TRBD1	TRBJ1-2	once	CASSLSVGTAHYGYTF	TGTGCCAGCAGTTTATCTGTGGGGACAGCGCACTATGGCTACACCTTC
TRBV6-1	-	TRBJ1-3	once	CASSEFSAGTGNTIYF	TGTGCCAGCAGTGAATTTTCTGCGGGTACTGGAAACACCATATATTTT
TRBV6-1	-	TRBJ2-1	few	CASTQRGGLFNEQFF	TGTGCCAGCACCCAAAGGGGGGGCCTTTTCAATGAGCAGTTCTTC
TRBV29-1	-	TRBJ2-3	-	CSVELDIGTDTQYF	TGCAGCGTTGAACTGGACATCGGCACAGATACGCAGTATTTT
TRBV4-1	-	TRBJ1-2	few	CASSQEAREHYGYTF	TGCGCCAGCAGCCAAGAAGCCAGGGAACACTATGGCTACACCTTC
TRBV6-1	TRBD2	TRBJ2-3	-	CASSESIAGGPDTQYF	TGTGCCAGCAGTGAGTCGATAGCGGGAGGGCCAGATACGCAGTATTTT
TRBV28	-	TRBJ1-1	-	CASSLGSAGKNTEAFF	TGTGCCAGCAGTTTAGGATCGGCAGGGAAGAACACTGAAGCTTTCTTT
TRBV5-1	TRBD2	TRBJ2-1	-	CASSSSGGYNEQFF	TGCGCCAGCAGCTCTAGCGGAGGGTACAATGAGCAGTTCTTC